This T cell receptor (beta chain) was identified in a study of blood T cell repertoires in COVID-19. In its sample, this clone was seen once. Germline V CDR1 and CDR2: GTSNPN, SVGIG (reference sequence). The J segment lost 3 bases and the V segment lost 3 bases, leaving 10 bases of the junction unmatched. The CDR3 has 16 residues. Profiling relied on immunoSEQ multiplex PCR, and the TCRdb table lists in-frame clones only, not all of them. This table has tens of thousands of clones, roughly 92% appearing once. Material for sequencing was peripheral blood. This clonotype was sampled from a woman aged 55-69 years with active COVID-19. V usage is TRBV30 and J usage is TRBJ1-2, with 10 bases matching TRBD1. CDR3 sequence (DNA): TGTGCCTGGAGGTCCTGGGGACAGGGGACCTACTATGGCTACACCTTC. Amino acid sequence: CAWRSWGQGTYYGYTF. Variable domain in full (rest from reference TRBV30 and TRBJ1-2): SQTIHQWPATLVQPVGSPLSLECTVEGTSNPNLYWYRQAAGRGLQLLFYSVGIGQISSEVPQNLSASRPQDRQFILSSKKLLLSDSGFYLCAWRSWGQGTYYGYTFGSGTRLTVV.